The entry below describes one T cell receptor (beta chain). The Seattle patients joined while their infection was active and were tracked longitudinally afterward. This entry belongs to a study of blood T cell repertoires in COVID-19. Study details: T cells, B-cell-depleted T cells, or PBMCs supplied cDNA or gDNA.

Original handling: Counts of nucleated cells, estimated from reference gene primer amplification, were obtained. Sequenced by immunoSEQ multiplex PCR; TCRdb stores in-frame clones only, minus some. That table supplies the V and J calls and clone size; D and trimming were determined from the DNA. The sample has over 150,000 clones; roughly 88% are singletons. The CDR3 is 15 residues long. CDR1 and CDR2 from the germline V gene are SEHNR and FQNEAQ (reference sequence). J lost 6 bases, V lost 4 bases, and 6 bases had no gene match. The receptor was isolated from a man aged 18 to 29 with COVID-19, enrolled during active disease. Sequences were obtained from peripheral blood. V is TRBV7-9 and J is TRBJ2-2; TRBD1 agrees at 9 bases. CDR3 sequence: CASSSGTGKAGELFF. CDR3 DNA sequence: TGTGCCAGCAGCTCCGGGACAGGGAAGGCCGGGGAGCTGTTTTTT.